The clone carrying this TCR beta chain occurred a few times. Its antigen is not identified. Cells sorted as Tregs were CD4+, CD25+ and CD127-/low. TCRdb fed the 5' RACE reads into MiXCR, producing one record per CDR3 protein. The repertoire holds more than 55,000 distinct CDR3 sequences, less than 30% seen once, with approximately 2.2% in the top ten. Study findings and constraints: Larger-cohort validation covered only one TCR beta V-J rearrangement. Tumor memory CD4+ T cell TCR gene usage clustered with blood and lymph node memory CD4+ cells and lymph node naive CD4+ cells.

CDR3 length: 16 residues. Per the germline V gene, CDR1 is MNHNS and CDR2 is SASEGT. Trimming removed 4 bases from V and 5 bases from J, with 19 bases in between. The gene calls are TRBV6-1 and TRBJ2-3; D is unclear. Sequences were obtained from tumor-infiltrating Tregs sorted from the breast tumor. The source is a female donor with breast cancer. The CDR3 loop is CASSGTRAITGDTQYF. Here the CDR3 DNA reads TGTGCCAGCAGTGGTACACGGGCCATTACCGGAGATACGCAGTATTTT.